This T cell receptor (beta chain) was recovered during a study of blood T cells in healthy people across ages. Points from the study as a whole: There were more naive CD4+ cells and higher diversity in long-lived donors than in aged donors.

On this clonotype: The target antigen is unknown.

Combining a sample-barcoded 5' primer with a J-beta primer mix, a second PCR ran for roughly 7 to 11 cycles. Researchers report that each sample yielded at least 3 million CDR3-containing paired-end reads. TCRdb processed the 5' RACE reads anew with MiXCR; each CDR3 protein has one entry. The sample yields 1,500,000 or so distinct CDR3 sequences, approximately 60% seen once. V dropped 3 bases and J dropped 8 bases, with 11 bases sitting between them. The V gene's germline CDR1 is SGHKS and CDR2 YYEKEE (reference sequence). The CDR3 extends over 13 amino acids. The TCR comes from a man aged 18 to 29 in good health. Specimen: blood. This chain joins TRBV5-5 and TRBJ1-4; a weak D match, TRBD1 (5 bases). The CDR3 here is CASSSPGGEKLFF. CDR3 in DNA: TGTGCCAGCAGCTCACCTGGGGGAGAAAAACTGTTTTTT.